A few counts support the clone carrying this T cell receptor (beta chain). Its specificity is not known. This entry is derived from a study of pediatric ulcerative colitis. Study information: Most patients had pancolitis, and two had left-sided colitis.

Trimming took 4 bases from V and 11 from J, leaving 15 bases between them. The CDR3 is made up of 12 amino acids. Looked up from germline, CDR1 is SGHDT and CDR2 is YYEEEE. Libraries were prepared by immunoSEQ multiplex PCR; TCRdb keeps only in-frame clonotypes and omits some of them. The table includes tens of thousands of clones, around 81% detected once. The rectum was sampled with one to two pinch biopsies at colonoscopy. Points from the study as a whole: Repertoires came from total lymphocyte DNA, so rare subsets like regulatory T cells may be missed.

Sample: gut tissue. The rearrangement links TRBV5-6 to TRBJ1-2; no clear D gene. The receptor's source is a girl aged 5-17 years with moderate ulcerative colitis. The CDR3 nucleotides read TGTGCCAGCAGCGCTGCGTTGGGATCTTACACCTTC. Amino acid sequence: CASSAALGSYTF.